Presented here are 2 T cell receptor beta chains from one specimen sequenced in a study of T cell responses to AZD1222 COVID-19 vaccine. Repertoires were generated with immunoSEQ multiplex PCR, while TCRdb's copy carries only in-frame clones and drops some. The sample holds about 74,000 clones, roughly 88% seen once. Sample: peripheral blood, taken on day 0 of AZD1222 vaccination. These receptors all come from an adult in good health.

This clone was seen only once. V usage is TRBV11-2 and J usage is TRBJ2-7, with 7 positions matching TRBD1. V lost 5 bases to trimming and J lost 1 base; unmatched junction nucleotides: 8. The germline V gene has CDR1 SGHAT and CDR2 FQNNGV. CDR3 length: 15 amino acids. CDR3 sequence: CASSPWTGPSYEQYF. The CDR3 region has the DNA TGTGCCAGCAGCCCCTGGACAGGTCCGTCCTACGAGCAGTACTTC.

The chain joins TRBV6-6 to TRBJ2-3, with D perhaps being TRBD1 or TRBD2 (5 bases each). CDR3 length equals 15 residues. V was cut by 2 bases and J by 4 bases, with 13 bases left in between. Per the germline V gene, CDR1 is MNHNY and CDR2 is SVGAGI (reference sequence). The CDR3 spells CASSYVGQGADTQYF. CDR3 sequence (DNA): TGTGCCAGCAGTTACGTTGGGCAGGGAGCAGATACGCAGTATTTT.